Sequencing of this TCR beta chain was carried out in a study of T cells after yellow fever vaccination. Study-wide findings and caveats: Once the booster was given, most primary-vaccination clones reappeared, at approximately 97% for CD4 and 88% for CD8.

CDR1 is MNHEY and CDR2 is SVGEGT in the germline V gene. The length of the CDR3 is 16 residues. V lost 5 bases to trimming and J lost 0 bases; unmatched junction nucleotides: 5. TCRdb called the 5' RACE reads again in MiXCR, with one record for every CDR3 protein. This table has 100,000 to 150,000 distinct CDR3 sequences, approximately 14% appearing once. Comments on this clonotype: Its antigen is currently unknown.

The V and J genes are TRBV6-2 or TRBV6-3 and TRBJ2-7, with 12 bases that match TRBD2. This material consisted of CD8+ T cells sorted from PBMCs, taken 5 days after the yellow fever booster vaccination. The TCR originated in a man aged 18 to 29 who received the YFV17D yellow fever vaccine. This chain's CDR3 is CASSGLAGTFSYEQYV. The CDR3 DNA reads TGTGCCAGCAGTGGACTAGCGGGGACCTTCTCCTACGAGCAGTACGTC.